The rows below give T cell receptor beta chains drawn from one sample of a study of blood T cells in healthy people across ages. One entry per CDR3 protein results from TCRdb running MiXCR on the 5' RACE reads. The table lists roughly 1.6 million distinct CDR3 sequences, about 31% of them singletons. Source material: blood. Every receptor here comes from a woman in her thirties in good health. Both conserved end residues are part of each CDR3. A D gene is named only where the DNA matches it firmly. Not every row has a clone size; where given, it reads once, few, many or a size class.

DNA	CDR3	D	size	V	J
TGTGCCAGCAGTCAGACGTCCCTAGAATCCGGGACAAATTGGGTCAATGAGCAGTTCTTC	CASSQTSLESGTNWVNEQFF	NA	once	TRBV6-2/TRBV6-3	TRBJ2-1
TGTGCCAGCAGCCCAATGGGTGTCAGCTCCTACAATGAGCAGTTCTTC	CASSPMGVSSYNEQFF	NA	NA	TRBV7-9	TRBJ2-1
TGTGCCAGCTCCTATAATTCATCCCTCCACTTT	CASSYNSSLHF	NA	NA	TRBV28	TRBJ1-6
TGCGCCAGCAGCCAGGCCCACCGGGACTATAACTATGGCTACACCTTC	CASSQAHRDYNYGYTF	NA	NA	TRBV4-1	TRBJ1-2
TGTGCCACCCTAGGGGGCAGCTTCACAGATACGCAGTATTTT	CATLGGSFTDTQYF	TRBD1	few	TRBV7-9	TRBJ2-3
TGTGCCAGCAGGATCCCCCCCGGTCAGCCCCAGCATTTT	CASRIPPGQPQHF	NA	few	TRBV6-1	TRBJ1-5
TGCAGCGTGGCCGAAAGCTCCTATAATTCACCCCTCCACTTT	CSVAESSYNSPLHF	NA	few	TRBV29-1	TRBJ1-6
TGTGCCAGTAGTACCTCCCCCGGGGAGGAGACCCAGTACTTC	CASSTSPGEETQYF	NA	few	TRBV19	TRBJ2-5
TGTGCCAGCCAGTCCCAGGAGCAGGGACAGGGGTATGGCTACACCTTC	CASQSQEQGQGYGYTF	TRBD1	once	TRBV28	TRBJ1-2
TGTGCCTACAGGACCAATGGCTACACCTTC	CAYRTNGYTF	NA	few	TRBV30	TRBJ1-2
TGCAGCGTCCCCCAAATGCGGGGCACAGATATGCAGTATTTT	CSVPQMRGTDMQYF	NA	NA	TRBV29-1	TRBJ2-3
TGCAGCGTTGGAAAGGCAGGGCTTCAGGAGCAGTACTTC	CSVGKAGLQEQYF	NA	NA	TRBV29-1	TRBJ2-7
TGTGCCAGCAGCGTAGGGGGACTAGCGTCCGAGCAGTACTTC	CASSVGGLASEQYF	TRBD2	NA	TRBV9	TRBJ2-7
TGTGCCAGCAGCTCCACCCCTTACGGGAACCTCTACGAGCAGTACTTC	CASSSTPYGNLYEQYF	NA	few	TRBV13	TRBJ2-7
TGCAGTGCTAGGGCCGGGAGCTCTGGAAACACCATATATTTT	CSARAGSSGNTIYF	NA	few	TRBV20-1	TRBJ1-3
TGTGCCACCAGTGAGAACCGAGGGAATGAGCAGTTCTTC	CATSENRGNEQFF	NA	NA	TRBV24-1	TRBJ2-1
TGCAGTGCTAGGAAGGGGGGGGGGCCGACAGATACGCAGTATTTT	CSARKGGGPTDTQYF	NA	few	TRBV20-1	TRBJ2-3
TGTGCCAGCTCCCCCGCACAGGGGAAGGCTTTTGGCTACACCTTC	CASSPAQGKAFGYTF	TRBD1	NA	TRBV18	TRBJ1-2
TGTGCCAGCAGCCAAGTTCTACCGAGGGCCCTGGGCACCGGGGAGCTGTTTTTT	CASSQVLPRALGTGELFF	NA	few	TRBV3-1	TRBJ2-2
TGTGCCAGCAGTCCCGAGGGGGGCAGGCCCTTAGATGAGCAGTTCTTC	CASSPEGGRPLDEQFF	NA	NA	TRBV27	TRBJ2-1
TGTGCCAGCAGCTTAGACTCGCGCTCTTCCTACAATGAGCAGTTCTTC	CASSLDSRSSYNEQFF	NA	NA	TRBV7-2	TRBJ2-1
TGTGCCAGCAGCGTAGCCCCCGGGCGGACTAGCGGTACTTACAATGAGCAGTTCTTC	CASSVAPGRTSGTYNEQFF	TRBD2	NA	TRBV9	TRBJ2-1